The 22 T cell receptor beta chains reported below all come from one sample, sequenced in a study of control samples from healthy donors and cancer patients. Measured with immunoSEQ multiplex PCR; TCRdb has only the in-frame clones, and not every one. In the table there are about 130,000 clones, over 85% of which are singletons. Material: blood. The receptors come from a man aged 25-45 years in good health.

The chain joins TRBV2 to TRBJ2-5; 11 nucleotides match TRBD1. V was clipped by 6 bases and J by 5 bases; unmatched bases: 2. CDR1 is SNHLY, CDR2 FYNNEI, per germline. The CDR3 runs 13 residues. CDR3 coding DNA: TGTGCCAGCAGCCGGGACAGGGGGGAGACCCAGTACTTC. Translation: CASSRDRGETQYF.

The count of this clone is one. The CDR3 here is CASSLGQGNIYGYTF. The CDR3, as DNA: TGTGCCAGCAGCCTTGGACAGGGCAATATCTATGGCTACACCTTC. V usage is TRBV5-5 and J usage is TRBJ1-2; the match to TRBD1 covers 8 bases. In germline, CDR1 is SGHKS, CDR2 YYEKEE (reference sequence). After removal of 4 bases from V and 4 bases from J, the junction contained 9 bases not matched to a gene. The CDR3 totals 15 residues.

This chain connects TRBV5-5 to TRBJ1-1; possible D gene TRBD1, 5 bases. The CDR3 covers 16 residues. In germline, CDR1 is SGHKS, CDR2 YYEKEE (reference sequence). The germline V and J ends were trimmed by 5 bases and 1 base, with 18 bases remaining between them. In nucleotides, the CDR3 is TGTGCCAGCAGGTACTACGGGGCAGGCCCGAACACTGAAGCTTTCTTT. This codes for CASRYYGAGPNTEAFF.

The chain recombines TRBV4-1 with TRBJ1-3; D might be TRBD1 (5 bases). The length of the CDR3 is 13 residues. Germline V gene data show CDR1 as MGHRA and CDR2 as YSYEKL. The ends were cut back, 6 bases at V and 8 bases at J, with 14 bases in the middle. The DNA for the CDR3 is TGCGCCAGCAGGGACGAGGGGCGGGACACCATATATTTT. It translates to CASRDEGRDTIYF.

CDR3 sequence (DNA): TGTGCCAGCAGCCAAGACAGGAGCTCCTACAATGAGCAGTTCTTC. Translating it yields CASSQDRSSYNEQFF. V is TRBV7-6 and J is TRBJ2-1, with a weak D call TRBD1 (6 bases). This CDR3 has 15 residues. V was trimmed by 5 bases and J by 0 bases, leaving 11 bases between them. Germline-derived CDR1 and CDR2 are SGHVS and FNYEAQ.

The CDR3 bases are TGTGCCAGCAGCCCCCTAGTCTGGGGAACCGGAAACACCATATATTTT. Its protein is CASSPLVWGTGNTIYF. The genes are TRBV7-2 and TRBJ1-3; D ambiguous. Between the trimmed V and J ends, which lost 5 bases and 4 bases, there was a span of 18 bases. The CDR3 covers 16 residues. CDR1 and CDR2 (germline): SGHTA, FQGNSA.

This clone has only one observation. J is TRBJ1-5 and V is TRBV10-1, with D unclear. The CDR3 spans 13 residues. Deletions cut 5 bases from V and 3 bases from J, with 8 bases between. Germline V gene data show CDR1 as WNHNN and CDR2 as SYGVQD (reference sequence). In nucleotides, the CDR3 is TGCGCCAGCAGTCAGAACGCCAATCAGCCCCAGCATTTT. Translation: CASSQNANQPQHF.

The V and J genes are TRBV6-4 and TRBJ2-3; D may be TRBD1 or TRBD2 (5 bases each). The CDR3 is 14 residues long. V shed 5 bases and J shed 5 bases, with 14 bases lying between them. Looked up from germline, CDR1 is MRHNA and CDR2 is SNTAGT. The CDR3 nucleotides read TGTGCCAGCAGTAAGGCCAATGGGGGAGATACGCAGTATTTT. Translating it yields CASSKANGGDTQYF.

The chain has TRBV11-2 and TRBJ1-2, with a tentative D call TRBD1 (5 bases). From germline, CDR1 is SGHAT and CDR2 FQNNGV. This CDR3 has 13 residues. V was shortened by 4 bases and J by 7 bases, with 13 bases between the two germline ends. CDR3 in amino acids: CASSYGAGRGYTF. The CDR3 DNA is TGTGCCAGCAGCTACGGGGCGGGCCGTGGCTACACCTTC.

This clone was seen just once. Here the CDR3 reads CASSAGLAGSTDTQYF. The CDR3 DNA reads as TGCGCCAGCAGCGCGGGACTAGCGGGGAGCACAGATACGCAGTATTTT. This sequence joins TRBV10-1 and TRBJ2-3; 13 nucleotides align to TRBD2. The germline CDR1 and CDR2 sequences are WNHNN and SYGVQD (reference sequence). The CDR3 runs 16 residues. With 6 bases clipped from V and 0 bases from J, the junction kept 3 bases outside the gene matches.

The CDR3 DNA follows: TGTGCCAGTAGTACGACAGGGGGCGGCCTGGGGTCACCCCTCCACTTT. This sequence encodes CASSTTGGGLGSPLHF. The rearrangement links TRBV19 to TRBJ1-6; TRBD1 agrees at 10 bases. Losses at the gene ends were 4 bases for V and 10 bases for J; bases not matched to a gene: 10. CDR1 and CDR2 (germline): LNHDA, SQIVND (reference sequence). The CDR3 loop spans 16 amino acids.

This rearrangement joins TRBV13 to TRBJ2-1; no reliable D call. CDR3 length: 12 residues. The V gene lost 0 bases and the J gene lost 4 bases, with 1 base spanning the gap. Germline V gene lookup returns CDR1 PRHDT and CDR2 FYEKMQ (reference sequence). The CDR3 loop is CASSLGYNEQFF. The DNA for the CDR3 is TGTGCCAGCAGCTTAGGGTACAATGAGCAGTTCTTC.

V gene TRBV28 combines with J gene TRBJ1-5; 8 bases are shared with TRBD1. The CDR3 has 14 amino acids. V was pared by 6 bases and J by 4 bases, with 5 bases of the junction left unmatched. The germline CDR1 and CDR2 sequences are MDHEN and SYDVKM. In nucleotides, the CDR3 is TGTGCCAGCAGCCCAGGGGGCGGTAATCAGCCCCAGCATTTT. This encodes CASSPGGGNQPQHF. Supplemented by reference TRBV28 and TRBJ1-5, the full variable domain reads DVKVTQSSRYLVKRTGEKVFLECVQDMDHENMFWYRQDPGLGLRLIYFSYDVKMKEKGDIPEGYSVSREKKERFSLILESASTNQTSMYLCASSPGGGNQPQHFGDGTRLSIL.

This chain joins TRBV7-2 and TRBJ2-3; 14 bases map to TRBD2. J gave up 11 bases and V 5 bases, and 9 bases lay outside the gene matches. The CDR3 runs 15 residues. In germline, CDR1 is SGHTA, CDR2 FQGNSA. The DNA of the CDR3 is TGTGCCAGCAGCACCAGGACTAGCGGGGGGCCTCAGCAGTATTTT. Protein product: CASSTRTSGGPQQYF. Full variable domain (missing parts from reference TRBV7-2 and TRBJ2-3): GAGVSQSPSNKVTEKGKDVELRCDPISGHTALYWYRQSLGQGLEFLIYFQGNSAPDKSGLPSDRFSAERTGGSVSTLTIQRTQQEDSAVYLCASSTRTSGGPQQYFGPGTRLTVL.

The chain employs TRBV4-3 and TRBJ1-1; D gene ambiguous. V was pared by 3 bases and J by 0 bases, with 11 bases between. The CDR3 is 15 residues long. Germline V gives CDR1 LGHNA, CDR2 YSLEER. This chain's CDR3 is CASSHDTALNTEAFF. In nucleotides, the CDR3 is TGCGCCAGCAGCCACGATACGGCCCTGAACACTGAAGCTTTCTTT.

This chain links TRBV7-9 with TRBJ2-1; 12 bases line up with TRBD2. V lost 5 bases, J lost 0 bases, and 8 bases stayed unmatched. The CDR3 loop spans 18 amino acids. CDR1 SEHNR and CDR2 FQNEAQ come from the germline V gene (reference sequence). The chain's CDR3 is CASSHRTSGANSYNEQFF. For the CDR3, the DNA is TGTGCCAGCAGCCACCGGACTAGCGGGGCCAACTCCTACAATGAGCAGTTCTTC.

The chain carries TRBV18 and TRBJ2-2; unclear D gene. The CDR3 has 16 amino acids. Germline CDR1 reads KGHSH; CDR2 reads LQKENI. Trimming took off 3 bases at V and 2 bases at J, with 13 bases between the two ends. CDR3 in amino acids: CASSPQGPFNTGELFF. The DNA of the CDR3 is TGTGCCAGCTCACCTCAAGGGCCTTTCAACACCGGGGAGCTGTTTTTT.

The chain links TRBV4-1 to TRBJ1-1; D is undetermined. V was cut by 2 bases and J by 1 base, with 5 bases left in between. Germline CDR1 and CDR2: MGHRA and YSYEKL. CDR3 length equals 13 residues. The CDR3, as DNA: TGCGCCAGCAGCCAATTCAGGAACACTGAAGCTTTCTTT. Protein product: CASSQFRNTEAFF.

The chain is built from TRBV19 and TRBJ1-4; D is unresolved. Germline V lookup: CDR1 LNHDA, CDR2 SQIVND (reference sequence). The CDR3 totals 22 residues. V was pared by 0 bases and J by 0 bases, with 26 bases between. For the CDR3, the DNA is TGTGCCAGTAGTATAGATCGACTGGCAAACCGGAGCCCACTTGCAACTAATGAAAAACTGTTTTTT. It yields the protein CASSIDRLANRSPLATNEKLFF.

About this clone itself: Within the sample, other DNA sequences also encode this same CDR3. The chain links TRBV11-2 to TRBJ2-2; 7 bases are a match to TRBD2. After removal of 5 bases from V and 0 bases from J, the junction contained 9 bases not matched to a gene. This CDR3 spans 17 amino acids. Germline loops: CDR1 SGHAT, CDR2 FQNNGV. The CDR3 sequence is CASSQRGGTANTGELFF. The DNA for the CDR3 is TGTGCCAGCAGCCAACGCGGGGGAACCGCGAACACCGGGGAGCTGTTTTTT.

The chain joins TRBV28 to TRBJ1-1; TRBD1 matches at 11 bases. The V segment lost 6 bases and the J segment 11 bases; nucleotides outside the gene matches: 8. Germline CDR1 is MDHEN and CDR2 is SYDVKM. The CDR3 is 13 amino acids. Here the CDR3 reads CASSLGQGVLAFF. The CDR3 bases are TGTGCCAGCAGCCTGGGACAGGGGGTGTTGGCTTTCTTT. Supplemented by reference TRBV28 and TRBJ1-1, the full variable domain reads DVKVTQSSRYLVKRTGEKVFLECVQDMDHENMFWYRQDPGLGLRLIYFSYDVKMKEKGDIPEGYSVSREKKERFSLILESASTNQTSMYLCASSLGQGVLAFFGQGTRLTVV.

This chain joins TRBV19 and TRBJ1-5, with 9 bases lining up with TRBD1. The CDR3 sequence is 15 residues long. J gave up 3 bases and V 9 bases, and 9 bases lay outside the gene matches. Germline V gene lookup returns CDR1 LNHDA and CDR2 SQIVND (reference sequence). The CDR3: CASRTTGGLNQPQHF. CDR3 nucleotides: TGTGCCAGCAGAACAACAGGGGGCCTCAATCAGCCCCAGCATTTT.